This entry lists 7 T cell receptor beta chains sequenced from one sample in a study of Graves' ophthalmopathy and Graves' hyperthyroidism. CDR3 regions of TCR beta were amplified from RNA transcripts. Scientists carried out first-round RT-PCR using HTBI primers and then a second-round multiplex PCR. TCRdb analysed the multiplex PCR reads with MiXCR anew, one entry per CDR3 protein. This sample carries fewer than 400,000 distinct CDR3 sequences, 15% to 20% of them seen once, and the ten largest clones take 1.6%. Sequencing was carried out using peripheral blood. Receptors were obtained from a woman between 18 and 29 years old with Graves' ophthalmopathy.

Ten or more counts support this clonotype. The DNA of the CDR3 is TGTGCCAGTACCATGAGGACCCCCCGTGGAACCGGGGAGCTGTTTTTT. Amino acid sequence: CASTMRTPRGTGELFF. The V and J genes are TRBV19 and TRBJ2-2; D is uncertain. The CDR3 covers 16 residues. Trimming left V 7 bases short and J 5 bases short, with 20 bases between. Germline V lookup: CDR1 LNHDA, CDR2 SQIVND (reference sequence).

The chain couples TRBV11-2 to TRBJ2-7; D is perhaps TRBD1 (6 bases). The CDR3 has 14 residues. V lost 2 bases and J 5 bases, leaving 13 bases between the germline ends. Germline CDR1 is SGHAT and CDR2 is FQNNGV. CDR3 bases: TGTGCCAGCAGCTTAACCACCAGGGGAAACGAGCAGTACTTC. This translates into CASSLTTRGNEQYF.

In this sample, this clonotype turned up many times. CDR3 sequence reads: CASSDPGFEQYF. The CDR3 DNA follows: TGTGCCAGCAGTGACCCAGGGTTCGAGCAGTACTTC. The chain joins TRBV2 to TRBJ2-7; possible D gene TRBD1, 5 bases. Germline V lookup: CDR1 SNHLY, CDR2 FYNNEI. V shed 3 bases and J shed 6 bases, with 9 bases lying between them. This CDR3 is 12 amino acids long.

This clonotype was observed at least ten times. V usage is TRBV29-1 and J usage is TRBJ1-1; TRBD1 matches at 11 bases. The CDR3 runs to 15 residues. Germline CDR1 and CDR2: SQVTM and ANQGSEA. V was pared by 6 bases and J by 5 bases, with 11 bases of the junction left unmatched. The CDR3 nucleotides are TGCAGCGTGGGGCCGGCCGGGACAGGGGGAACTGAAGCTTTCTTT. It yields the protein CSVGPAGTGGTEAFF.

The chain has TRBV18 and TRBJ2-7; 8 nucleotides match TRBD1. Germline V gene sequence: CDR1 KGHSH, CDR2 LQKENI. The CDR3 loop spans 14 amino acids. V lost 5 bases and J lost 2; bases outside the gene matches: 5. CDR3 coding DNA: TGTGCCAGCTCAGGCCGGGACAGGACCTACGAGCAGTACTTC. This sequence encodes CASSGRDRTYEQYF.

In its sample, this clonotype was seen many times. The chain carries TRBV7-6 and TRBJ2-7; 10 positions agree with TRBD1. Unmatched junction bases numbered 7, after V lost 3 bases and J lost 5 bases. CDR1 and CDR2 from the germline V gene are SGHVS and FNYEAQ. The CDR3 extends over 15 amino acids. Written as DNA, the CDR3 is TGTGCCAGCAGCTTGGGGACAGGGGCAAGGGACGAGCAGTACTTC. Its protein product is CASSLGTGARDEQYF.

This clonotype was observed at least ten times. This sequence joins TRBV30 and TRBJ1-6; 7 bases are a match to TRBD1. Trimming took 3 bases from V and 8 from J; bases not matched to a gene: 4. This CDR3 is built from 13 residues. Germline CDR1 and CDR2: GTSNPN and SVGIG (reference sequence). Written as DNA, the CDR3 is TGTGCCTGGAGGGACAGGAACTATTCACCCCTCCACTTT. Its translation: CAWRDRNYSPLHF. Supplemented by reference TRBV30 and TRBJ1-6, the full variable domain reads SQTIHQWPATLVQPVGSPLSLECTVEGTSNPNLYWYRQAAGRGLQLLFYSVGIGQISSEVPQNLSASRPQDRQFILSSKKLLLSDSGFYLCAWRDRNYSPLHFGNGTRLTVT.